This passage covers 16 T cell receptor beta chains from one sample sequenced in a study of T cell responses to AZD1222 COVID-19 vaccine. Data came from immunoSEQ multiplex PCR; TCRdb stores just in-frame clones and leaves some out. The data contain over 130,000 clones, 89% of them singletons. Specimen: peripheral blood, collected on day 0 of AZD1222 vaccination. Receptors originate from an adult in good health.

This clone occurred once. The chain links TRBV6-5 to TRBJ1-6; D is unresolved. CDR3 size: 13 residues. V gave up 7 bases and J gave up 10 bases, with 14 bases separating them. Germline values: CDR1 MNHEY, CDR2 SVGAGI. The CDR3 sequence is CASTVSVGSPLHF. CDR3 sequence (DNA): TGTGCCAGCACGGTTTCGGTAGGCTCACCCCTCCACTTT.

The chain is built from TRBV28 and TRBJ1-1, with D uncertain. The CDR3 totals 14 residues. Germline V CDR1 and CDR2: MDHEN, SYDVKM. The V end lost 7 bases, the J end lost 1 base, and 13 bases lay between the germline ends. The CDR3 DNA reads TGTGCCAGCACCTTACCTGCATCGAACACTGAAGCTTTCTTT. Residues: CASTLPASNTEAFF.

The chain couples TRBV11-2 to TRBJ1-1, with unresolved D. V gave up 9 bases and J gave up 4 bases, with 6 bases separating them. The CDR3 contains 10 residues. Germline CDR1 reads SGHAT; CDR2 reads FQNNGV. DNA of the CDR3: TGTGCCAGATCTACCACTGAAGCTTTCTTT. Translation gives CARSTTEAFF.

This clone was seen a single time. The V and J genes are TRBV5-6 and TRBJ2-2, with D possibly matching TRBD2 (5 bases). V gave up 2 bases and J gave up 7 bases, with 12 bases separating them. Germline values: CDR1 SGHDT, CDR2 YYEEEE. The CDR3 sequence is 14 residues long. This CDR3 is CASSFRPRGGELFF. The CDR3 nucleotides read TGTGCCAGCAGCTTCCGACCACGGGGCGGGGAGCTGTTTTTT. Combining the CDR3 with reference TRBV5-6 and TRBJ2-2 gives the whole variable domain DAGVTQSPTHLIKTRGQQVTLRCSPKSGHDTVSWYQQALGQGPQFIFQYYEEEERQRGNFPDRFSGHQFPNYSSELNVNALLLGDSALYLCASSFRPRGGELFFGEGSRLTVL.

The V and J genes are TRBV5-6 and TRBJ2-5; D tentatively reads TRBD1 or TRBD2 (5 bases each). The germline V and J ends were trimmed by 4 bases and 5 bases, with 18 bases remaining between them. CDR3 size: 15 residues. The germline gives CDR1 SGHDT, CDR2 YYEEEE. The DNA of the CDR3 is TGTGCCAGCAGCAGTTACCGGGGCCATATGGAGACCCAGTACTTC. Its protein is CASSSYRGHMETQYF.

V is TRBV3-1 (or the pseudogene TRBV3-2) and J is TRBJ2-3; 11 nucleotides agree with TRBD2. This CDR3 is 24 amino acids long. Germline CDR1 is LGHDT and CDR2 is YNNKEL (reference sequence). Trimming cost V 0 bases and J 0 bases; bases outside gene matches: 23. The CDR3 loop is CASSQDDQGKNTSGGYASTDTQYF. The CDR3 DNA sequence: TGTGCCAGCAGCCAAGATGATCAGGGTAAGAACACTAGCGGGGGATATGCTAGCACAGATACGCAGTATTTT.

This chain connects TRBV25-1 to TRBJ1-1; tentative D call: TRBD1 (6 bases). V shed 6 bases and J shed 7 bases, with 21 bases lying between them. This CDR3 has 15 residues. CDR1 MGHDK and CDR2 SYGVNS come from the germline V gene. CDR3 in amino acids: CASRTSGGRWGEAFF. The CDR3 DNA sequence: TGTGCCAGCAGGACATCGGGGGGGCGCTGGGGTGAAGCTTTCTTT. Drawing the rest from reference TRBV25-1 and TRBJ1-1, the complete variable domain is EADIYQTPRYLVIGTGKKITLECSQTMGHDKMYWYQQDPGMELHLIHYSYGVNSTEKGDLSSESTVSRIRTEHFPLTLESARPSHTSQYLCASRTSGGRWGEAFFGQGTRLTVV.

V usage is TRBV19 and J usage is TRBJ2-3; 7 bases are a match to TRBD2. After removal of 2 bases from V and 6 bases from J, the junction contained 8 bases not matched to a gene. Germline lookup yields CDR1 LNHDA and CDR2 SQIVND (reference sequence). CDR3 size: 15 residues. CDR3 coding DNA: TGTGCCAGTAGTATACGAGCGGGGACCGGGGATACGCAGTATTTT. Translated: CASSIRAGTGDTQYF.

J is TRBJ1-4 and V is TRBV5-1; TRBD1 might be the D (5 bases). In germline, CDR1 is SGHRS, CDR2 YFSETQ. The V gene lost 4 bases and the J gene lost 3 bases, with 13 bases spanning the gap. The CDR3 spans 15 residues. The CDR3 loop reads CASSPRDAPNEKLFF. CDR3 in DNA: TGCGCCAGCAGCCCCCGGGACGCACCTAATGAAAAACTGTTTTTT. Full variable domain (outside the CDR3, taken from reference TRBV5-1 and TRBJ1-4): KAGVTQTPRYLIKTRGQQVTLSCSPISGHRSVSWYQQTPGQGLQFLFEYFSETQRNKGNFPGRFSGRQFSNSRSEMNVSTLELGDSALYLCASSPRDAPNEKLFFGSGTQLSVL.

The rearrangement links TRBV10-1 to TRBJ2-1, with D possibly being TRBD2 (6 bases). The CDR3 runs 15 residues. V was shortened by 0 bases and J by 6 bases, with 12 bases between the two germline ends. Per the germline V gene, CDR1 is WNHNN and CDR2 is SYGVQD (reference sequence). CDR3 loop: CASSESTGAANEQFF. CDR3 nucleotides: TGCGCCAGCAGTGAGTCCACGGGAGCCGCCAATGAGCAGTTCTTC.

A single count supports this clone. The V gene is TRBV5-5, the J gene TRBJ2-3, with D hard to call. Trimming removed 2 bases at V and 6 bases at J, with 4 bases between. Germline V gene sequence: CDR1 SGHKS, CDR2 YYEKEE (reference sequence). The CDR3 is 11 amino acids. The CDR3 DNA is TGTGCCAGCAGCTTCGAGGATACGCAGTATTTT. It is translated as CASSFEDTQYF.

There are a few counts of this clone. At one end the junction does not follow the germline gene, possibly because of a read error. The chain carries TRBV7-7 and TRBJ2-7; D remains unclear. This CDR3 region has 13 residues. CDR1 and CDR2 (germline): SSHAT, FNYEAQ (reference sequence). DNA for the CDR3: TGTGCTAGCAGCTTGTCAGAATCCTACGAGCAGTACTTC. This encodes CASSLSESYEQYF.

The rearrangement uses TRBV7-2 and TRBJ2-7; 7 nucleotides align to TRBD2. V lost 3 bases and J lost 2; bases outside the gene matches: 4. The CDR3 consists of 14 residues. Per the germline V gene, CDR1 is SGHTA and CDR2 is FQGNSA. In DNA form, the CDR3 reads TGTGCCAGCAGCTTGGGCGGGGGACCCTACGAGCAGTACTTC. Residues: CASSLGGGPYEQYF.

The V gene is TRBV5-1, the J gene TRBJ2-1; 10 bases map to TRBD2. V lost 4 bases, J lost 0 bases, and 16 bases stayed unmatched. Germline loops: CDR1 SGHRS, CDR2 YFSETQ. This CDR3 spans 20 amino acids. This chain's CDR3 is CASSRLASGGITSSYNEQFF. The DNA for the CDR3 is TGCGCCAGCAGCCGTTTGGCTAGCGGGGGAATTACAAGCTCCTACAATGAGCAGTTCTTC.

The chain employs TRBV7-9 and TRBJ1-1; the D is unclear. The CDR3 sequence is 14 residues long. V lost 5 bases and J 0 bases, leaving 10 bases between the germline ends. Germline V gene sequence: CDR1 SEHNR, CDR2 FQNEAQ (reference sequence). CDR3 in DNA: TGTGCCAGCAGCCCGACACCCATGAACACTGAAGCTTTCTTT. This codes for CASSPTPMNTEAFF.

The CDR3 loop is CASSVVSGGNEQFF. CDR3 DNA sequence: TGTGCCAGCAGCGTAGTTAGCGGGGGCAATGAGCAGTTCTTC. V and J are TRBV9 and TRBJ2-1; 9 bases are shared with TRBD2. V was clipped by 0 bases and J by 6 bases; unmatched bases: 1. There are 14 residues in the CDR3. CDR1 and CDR2 from the germline V gene are SGDLS and YYNGEE.